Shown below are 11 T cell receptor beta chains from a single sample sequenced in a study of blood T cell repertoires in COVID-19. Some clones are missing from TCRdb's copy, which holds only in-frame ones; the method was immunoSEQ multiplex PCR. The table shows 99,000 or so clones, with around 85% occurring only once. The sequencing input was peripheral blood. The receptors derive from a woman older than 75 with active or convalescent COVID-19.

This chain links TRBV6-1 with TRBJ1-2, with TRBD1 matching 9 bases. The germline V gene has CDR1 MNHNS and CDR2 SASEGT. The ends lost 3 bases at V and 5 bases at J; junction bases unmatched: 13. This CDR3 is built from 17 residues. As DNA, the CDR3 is TGTGCCAGCAGTGACCCCACCGGGACAGGGTCCCCTTATGGCTACACCTTC. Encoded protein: CASSDPTGTGSPYGYTF.

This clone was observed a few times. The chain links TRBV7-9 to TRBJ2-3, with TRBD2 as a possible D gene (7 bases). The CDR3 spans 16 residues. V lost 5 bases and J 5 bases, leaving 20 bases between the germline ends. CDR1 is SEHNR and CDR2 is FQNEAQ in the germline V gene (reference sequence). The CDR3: CASSPGEGLEEDTQYF. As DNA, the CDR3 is TGTGCCAGCAGCCCAGGGGAGGGCCTCGAGGAAGATACGCAGTATTTT.

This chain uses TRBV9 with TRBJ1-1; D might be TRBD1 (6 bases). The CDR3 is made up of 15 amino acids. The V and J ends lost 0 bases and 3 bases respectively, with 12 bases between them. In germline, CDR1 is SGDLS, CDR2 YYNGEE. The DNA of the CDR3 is TGTGCCAGCAGCGTAGGCGGGGGCGAGGACACTGAAGCTTTCTTT. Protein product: CASSVGGGEDTEAFF.

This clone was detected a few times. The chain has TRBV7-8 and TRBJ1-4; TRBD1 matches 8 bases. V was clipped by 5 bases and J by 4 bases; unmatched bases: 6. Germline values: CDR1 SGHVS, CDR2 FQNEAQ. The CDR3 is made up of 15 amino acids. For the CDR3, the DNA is TGTGCCAGCAGCCAAACAGGGGGATATAATGAAAAACTGTTTTTT. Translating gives CASSQTGGYNEKLFF.

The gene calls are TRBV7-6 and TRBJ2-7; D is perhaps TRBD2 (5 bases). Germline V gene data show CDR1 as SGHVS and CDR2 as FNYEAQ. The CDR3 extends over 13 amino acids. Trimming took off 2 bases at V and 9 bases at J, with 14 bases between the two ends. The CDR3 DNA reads TGTGCCAGCAGCTTAAGTGTCCGGGAAGTGCAGTACTTC. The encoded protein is CASSLSVREVQYF. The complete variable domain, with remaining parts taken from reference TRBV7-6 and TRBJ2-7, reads GAGVSQSPRYKVTKRGQDVALRCDPISGHVSLYWYRQALGQGPEFLTYFNYEAQQDKSGLPNDRFSAERPEGSISTLTIQRTEQRDSAMYRCASSLSVREVQYFGPGTRLTVT.

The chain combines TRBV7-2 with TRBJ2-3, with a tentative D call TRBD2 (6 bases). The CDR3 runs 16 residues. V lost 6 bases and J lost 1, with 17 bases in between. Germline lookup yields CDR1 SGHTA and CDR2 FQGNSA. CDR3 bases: TGTGCCAGCAGTCGACCCACCGGGGGACGCACAGATACGCAGTATTTT. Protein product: CASSRPTGGRTDTQYF.

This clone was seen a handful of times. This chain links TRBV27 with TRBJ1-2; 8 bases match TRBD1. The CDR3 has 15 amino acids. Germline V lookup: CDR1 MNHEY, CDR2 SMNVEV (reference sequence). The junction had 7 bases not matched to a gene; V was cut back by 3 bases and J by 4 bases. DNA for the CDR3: TGTGCCAGCAGTTTCCAAGGACAGGGCTTCTATGGCTACACCTTC. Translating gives CASSFQGQGFYGYTF.

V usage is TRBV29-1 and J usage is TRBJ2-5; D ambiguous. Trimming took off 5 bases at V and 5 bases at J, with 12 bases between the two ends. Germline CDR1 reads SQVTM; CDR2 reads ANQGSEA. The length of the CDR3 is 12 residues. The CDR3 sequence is CSVRHITETQYF. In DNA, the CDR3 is TGCAGCGTTCGACACATTACGGAGACCCAGTACTTC.

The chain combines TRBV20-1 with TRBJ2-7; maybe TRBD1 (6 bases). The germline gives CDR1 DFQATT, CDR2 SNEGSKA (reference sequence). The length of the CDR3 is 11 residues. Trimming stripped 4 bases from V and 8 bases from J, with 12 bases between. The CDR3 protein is CSANYQGKQYF. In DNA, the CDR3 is TGCAGTGCTAATTATCAGGGGAAGCAGTACTTC.

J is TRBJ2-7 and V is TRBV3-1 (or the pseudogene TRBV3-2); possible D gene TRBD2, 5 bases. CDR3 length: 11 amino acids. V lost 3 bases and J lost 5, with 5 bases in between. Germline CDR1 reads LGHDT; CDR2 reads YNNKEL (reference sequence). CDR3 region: CASSHGDEQYF. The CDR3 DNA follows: TGTGCCAGCAGCCACGGGGACGAGCAGTACTTC.

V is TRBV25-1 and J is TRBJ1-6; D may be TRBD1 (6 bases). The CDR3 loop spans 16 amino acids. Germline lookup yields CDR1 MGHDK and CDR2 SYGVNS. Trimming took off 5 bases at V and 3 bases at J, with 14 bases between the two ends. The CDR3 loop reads CASSPHREGYNSPLHF. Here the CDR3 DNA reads TGTGCCAGCAGTCCACACAGGGAAGGCTATAATTCACCCCTCCACTTT. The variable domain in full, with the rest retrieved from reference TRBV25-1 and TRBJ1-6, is EADIYQTPRYLVIGTGKKITLECSQTMGHDKMYWYQQDPGMELHLIHYSYGVNSTEKGDLSSESTVSRIRTEHFPLTLESARPSHTSQYLCASSPHREGYNSPLHFGNGTRLTVT.